This T cell receptor (beta chain) emerged from a study of T cell responses to AZD1222 COVID-19 vaccine. Remarks on this clone: Its matching antigen is unknown.

General study points: The repertoires were collected only after the peak T cell response.

This CDR3 is 12 amino acids long. Assay: immunoSEQ multiplex PCR; the TCRdb copy retains only in-frame clones and omits some. Of about 100,000 clones listed, around 84% are singletons. Here the sequenced sample was peripheral blood, taken on day 0 of AZD1222 vaccination. The clonotype comes from an adult in good health. V is TRBV12-2 and J is TRBJ1-2; the D call in the table, TRBD1, was not verified against the DNA. TRBV12-2 represents a pseudogene. DNA of the CDR3: TGTGCAAGTCGCCTGGACAGGGACGGCTACACCTTC. Amino acids: CASRLDRDGYTF.